This TCR beta chain was obtained from a study of blood T cell repertoires in COVID-19. Per the study methods: How many nucleated cells were present was estimated from reference gene primer amplification. Profiling relied on immunoSEQ multiplex PCR, and the TCRdb table lists in-frame clones only, not all of them. The V and J calls and clone size come from that table; D and trimming were worked out from the DNA. Of 450,000 to 600,000 clones listed, about 85% were seen once; the top ten hold 0.65% to 0.9%. Ages ranged from about 18 to 100 years, with residence in approximately 23 US areas. In Cohort 3, a recovered donor had either two negative PCRs, clearance, or symptom resolution. Sequenced sample: PBMCs or T cells enriched from blood (not recorded which). The receptor was isolated from a young woman who had recovered from COVID-19.

The CDR3 coding sequence is TGCGCCAGCAGCCAAGGATTAACGGGGTTCACCTACAATGAGCAGTTCTTC. Encoded protein: CASSQGLTGFTYNEQFF. The rearrangement joins TRBV4-1 to TRBJ2-1, with D possibly being TRBD2 (5 bases). This CDR3 has 17 residues. Germline V gives CDR1 MGHRA, CDR2 YSYEKL. V dropped 1 base and J dropped 2 bases, with 15 bases sitting between them.